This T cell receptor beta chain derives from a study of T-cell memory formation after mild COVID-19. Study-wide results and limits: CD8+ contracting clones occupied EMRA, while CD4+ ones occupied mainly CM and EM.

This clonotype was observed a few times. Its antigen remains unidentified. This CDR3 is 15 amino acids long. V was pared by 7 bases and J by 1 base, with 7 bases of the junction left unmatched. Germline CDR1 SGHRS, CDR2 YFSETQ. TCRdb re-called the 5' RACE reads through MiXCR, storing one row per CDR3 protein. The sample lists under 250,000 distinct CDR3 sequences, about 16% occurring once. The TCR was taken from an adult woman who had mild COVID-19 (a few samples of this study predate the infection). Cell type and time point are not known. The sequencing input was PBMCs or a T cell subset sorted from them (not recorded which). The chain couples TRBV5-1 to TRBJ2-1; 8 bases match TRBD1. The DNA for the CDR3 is TGCGCCAGCGGACTTCGGACAGGGTCCTACAATGAGCAGTTCTTC. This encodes CASGLRTGSYNEQFF.